The rows below give T cell receptor beta chains drawn from one sample of a study of OX40 agonist ivuxolimab in advanced cancers. The table came from immunoSEQ multiplex PCR; TCRdb's copy has only in-frame clones and leaves some out. The sample consists of about 40,000 clones, more than 70% of them appearing once. The sample consisted of CD4+ or CD8+ T cells sorted from blood, taken in a trial of the OX40 agonist ivuxolimab. These receptor sequences come from an adult with an advanced solid tumor such as melanoma, head and neck, liver or kidney cancer. Each CDR3 is given with its conserved first and last residue. The D gene is left open where the match is weak. Some rows have no size entry. The others give once, few or many, or a class for an expanded clone.

clone_size	j_call	v_call	d_call	cdr3_aa	cdr3_nt
-	TRBJ1-6	TRBV7-9	-	CASSPQGYNSPLHF	TGTGCCAGCAGCCCTCAGGGGTATAATTCACCCCTCCACTTT
-	TRBJ1-1	TRBV5-1	-	CASSLAEVTSAEAFF	TGCGCCAGCAGCTTGGCCGAGGTGACATCGGCTGAAGCTTTCTTT
-	TRBJ1-4	TRBV28	-	CASSFKGGEKLFF	TGTGCCAGCAGTTTTAAGGGCGGTGAAAAACTGTTTTTT
-	TRBJ1-1	TRBV7-9	TRBD1	CASSGGQGKGYTEAFF	TGTGCCAGCAGCGGGGGACAGGGGAAAGGGTACACTGAAGCTTTCTTT
-	TRBJ1-3	TRBV5-8	-	CASSPPQGDGNTIYF	TGTGCCAGCAGCCCGCCCCAGGGTGATGGAAACACCATATATTTT
-	TRBJ2-1	TRBV4-1	-	CASSQDERAHNEQFF	TGCGCCAGCAGCCAAGATGAGCGGGCTCACAATGAGCAGTTCTTC
-	TRBJ2-7	TRBV10-2	-	CASSSSGDYEQYF	TGCGCCAGCAGCTCATCAGGGGACTACGAGCAGTACTTC
-	TRBJ1-4	TRBV19	-	CASSLGGLFEKLFF	TGTGCCAGTAGCTTGGGGGGATTATTTGAAAAACTGTTTTTT
-	TRBJ1-3	TRBV10-3	-	CAISDEGLNTIYF	TGTGCCATCAGTGATGAAGGGTTAAACACCATATATTTT
-	TRBJ1-2	TRBV19	-	CASGPGVLYTF	TGTGCCAGTGGGCCAGGGGTACTTTACACCTTC
-	TRBJ2-7	TRBV6-6	TRBD2	CASSSGGYEQYF	TGTGCCAGCAGTTCGGGAGGATACGAGCAGTACTTC
few	TRBJ1-2	TRBV29-1	TRBD1	CSVGRSTGGADYGYTF	TGCAGCGTTGGCCGCTCGACAGGGGGCGCCGACTATGGCTACACCTTC
-	TRBJ2-1	TRBV27	TRBD2	CASSLVTSGRGEQFF	TGTGCCAGCAGTTTAGTGACTAGCGGGAGGGGTGAGCAGTTCTTC
-	TRBJ2-7	TRBV4-2	-	CASSQGGPYEQYF	TGTGCCAGCAGCCAAGGGGGACCCTACGAGCAGTACTTC
-	TRBJ1-4	TRBV2	-	CASSDNGLQPGKLFF	TGTGCCAGCAGTGATAATGGGTTGCAGCCGGGGAAACTGTTTTTT
-	TRBJ2-7	TRBV30	-	CAWGPHEQYF	TGTGCCTGGGGCCCCCACGAGCAGTACTTC
-	TRBJ1-1	TRBV6-5	-	CASTQGLGENTEAFF	TGTGCCAGCACCCAGGGGCTTGGAGAGAACACTGAAGCTTTCTTT
few	TRBJ1-3	TRBV5-6	-	CASSLALGGRSGNTIYF	TGTGCCAGCAGCTTGGCCTTGGGCGGGCGCTCTGGAAACACCATATATTTT
-	TRBJ2-7	TRBV29-1	-	CSVYSGYEQYF	TGCAGCGTCTACAGTGGCTACGAGCAGTACTTC
once	TRBJ1-1	TRBV28	-	CASSPPRGFTEAFF	TGTGCCAGCAGCCCACCCCGAGGCTTCACTGAAGCTTTCTTT
-	TRBJ2-2	TRBV7-9	-	CASSLAVTANTGELFF	TGTGCCAGCAGCTTAGCGGTTACCGCGAACACCGGGGAGCTGTTTTTT
once	TRBJ2-2	TRBV5-1	TRBD2	CASSPTLTSGGPNTGELFF	TGCGCCAGCAGTCCCACCCTGACTAGCGGGGGCCCGAACACCGGGGAGCTGTTTTTT
-	TRBJ1-1	TRBV20-1	-	CRDMNTEAFF	TGCAGAGACATGAACACTGAAGCTTTCTTT
-	TRBJ2-1	TRBV10-3	TRBD1	CAISEDRVNEQFF	TGTGCCATCAGTGAGGACAGGGTCAATGAGCAGTTCTTC
-	TRBJ1-3	TRBV7-9	-	CASSLALGGRSGNTIYF	TGTGCCAGCAGCTTGGCCTTGGGCGGGCGCTCTGGAAACACCATATATTTT
-	TRBJ2-7	TRBV7-9	TRBD1	CASSSRMGTGTYEQYF	TGTGCCAGCAGCTCACGTATGGGGACAGGGACCTACGAGCAGTACTTC
-	TRBJ2-4	TRBV6-5	-	CASSSHPWDIQYF	TGTGCCAGCAGTTCCCATCCTTGGGACATTCAGTACTTC
-	TRBJ2-7	TRBV4-1	TRBD2	CASSHPSGRAAYEQYF	TGCGCCAGCAGCCACCCAAGCGGGAGAGCCGCCTACGAGCAGTACTTC
few	TRBJ2-1	TRBV11-2	-	CASSPGTPRDEQFF	TGTGCCAGCAGCCCGGGGACCCCTAGGGATGAGCAGTTCTTC
few	TRBJ2-1	TRBV5-1	-	CASSATPATYSYNEQFF	TGCGCCAGCAGCGCCACCCCTGCTACTTACTCCTACAATGAGCAGTTCTTC
-	TRBJ2-1	TRBV10-2	-	CASSSSRGGSSYNEQFF	TGCGCCAGCTCCTCCTCCCGGGGCGGAAGCTCCTACAATGAGCAGTTCTTC
-	TRBJ1-5	TRBV6-1	-	CASTISRDSYQPQHF	TGTGCCAGCACTATCAGCCGGGACTCCTATCAGCCCCAGCATTTT
-	TRBJ1-1	TRBV6-1	-	CASSEAVSYTEAFF	TGTGCCAGCAGTGAAGCGGTCAGTTACACTGAAGCTTTCTTT
-	TRBJ2-7	TRBV6-6	-	CASSYRGGSSYEQYF	TGTGCCAGCAGTTACCGTGGGGGGAGCTCCTACGAGCAGTACTTC
-	TRBJ2-7	TRBV19	-	CASSGESYEQYF	TGTGCCAGTAGTGGTGAGTCCTACGAGCAGTACTTC
-	TRBJ2-7	TRBV28	-	CAAEGREPYEQYF	TGTGCCGCGGAAGGGCGAGAACCTTACGAGCAGTACTTC
-	TRBJ1-1	TRBV4-1	TRBD1	CASSPYGTANTEAFF	TGCGCCAGCAGCCCCTATGGGACAGCGAACACTGAAGCTTTCTTT
-	TRBJ2-7	TRBV18	-	CASSPDTFSSQYF	TGTGCCAGCTCACCAGACACCTTTTCCTCGCAGTACTTC
-	TRBJ2-3	TRBV27	-	CASSSRTNTDTQYF	TGTGCCAGCAGTTCCCGGACTAACACAGATACGCAGTATTTT
-	TRBJ2-5	TRBV11-2	TRBD2	CASSLDPYGGTSGTQYF	TGTGCCAGCAGCTTAGATCCGTACGGGGGGACGTCCGGGACCCAGTACTTC
-	TRBJ2-4	TRBV29-1	-	CSVDAKNIQYF	TGCAGCGTTGATGCCAAAAACATTCAGTACTTC
-	TRBJ2-1	TRBV28	-	CASSLRRPNEQFF	TGTGCCAGCAGTTTAAGGCGACCGAATGAGCAGTTCTTC
once	TRBJ1-1	TRBV2	-	CASPGRVLNTEAFF	TGTGCCAGCCCAGGCAGGGTCCTGAACACTGAAGCTTTCTTT
-	TRBJ2-7	TRBV19	TRBD2	CASTGGAGPHYEQYF	TGTGCCAGTACGGGAGGGGCCGGCCCCCACTACGAGCAGTACTTC
-	TRBJ2-1	TRBV5-1	TRBD1	CASSLEGTASYNEQFF	TGCGCCAGCAGCTTGGAAGGGACAGCTTCCTACAATGAGCAGTTCTTC
-	TRBJ1-2	TRBV19	-	CASSMGDRPGYGYTF	TGTGCCAGTAGTATGGGGGATCGCCCCGGCTATGGCTACACCTTC
-	TRBJ2-1	TRBV7-2	TRBD1	CASSPWDRGPVGQFF	TGTGCCAGCAGCCCCTGGGACAGGGGGCCGGTAGGGCAGTTCTTC
-	TRBJ2-2	TRBV13	-	CASSLVSGWSTGELFF	TGTGCCAGCAGCTTAGTATCGGGATGGAGCACCGGGGAGCTGTTTTTT
-	TRBJ2-3	TRBV11-2	-	CASSLGTSADTQYF	TGTGCCAGCAGCCTTGGGACATCGGCAGATACGCAGTATTTT
-	TRBJ2-3	TRBV5-6	-	CASSLPGPHRTDTQYF	TGTGCCAGCAGCTTACCGGGACCCCACCGCACAGATACGCAGTATTTT
few	TRBJ1-5	TRBV25-1	-	CASSGTGINQPQHF	TGTGCCAGCAGTGGAACAGGGATCAATCAGCCCCAGCATTTT